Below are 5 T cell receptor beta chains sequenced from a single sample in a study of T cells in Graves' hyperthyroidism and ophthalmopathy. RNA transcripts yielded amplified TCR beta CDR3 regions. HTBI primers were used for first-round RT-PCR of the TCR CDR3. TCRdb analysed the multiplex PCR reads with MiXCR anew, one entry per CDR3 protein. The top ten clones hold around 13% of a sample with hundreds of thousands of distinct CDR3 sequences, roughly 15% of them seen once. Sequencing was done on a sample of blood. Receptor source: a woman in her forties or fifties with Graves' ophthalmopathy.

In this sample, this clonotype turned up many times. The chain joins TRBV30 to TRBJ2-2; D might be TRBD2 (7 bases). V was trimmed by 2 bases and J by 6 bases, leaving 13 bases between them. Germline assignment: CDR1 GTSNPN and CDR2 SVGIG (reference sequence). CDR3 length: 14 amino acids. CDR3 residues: CAWSRGGGAGELFF. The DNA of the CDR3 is TGTGCCTGGAGTCGGGGAGGGGGTGCCGGGGAGCTGTTTTTT.

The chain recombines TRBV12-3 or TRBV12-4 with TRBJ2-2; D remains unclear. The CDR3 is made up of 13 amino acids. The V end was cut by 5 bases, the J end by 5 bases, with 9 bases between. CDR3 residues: CASSPTETGELFF. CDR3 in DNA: TGTGCCAGCAGTCCCACAGAAACCGGGGAGCTGTTTTTT.

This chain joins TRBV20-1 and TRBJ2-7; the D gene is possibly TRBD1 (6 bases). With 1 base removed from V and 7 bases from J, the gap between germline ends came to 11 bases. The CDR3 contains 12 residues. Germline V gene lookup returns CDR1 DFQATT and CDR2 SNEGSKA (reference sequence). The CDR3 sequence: CSARGGPHEQYF. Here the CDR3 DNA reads TGCAGTGCTAGAGGGGGGCCCCATGAGCAGTACTTC.

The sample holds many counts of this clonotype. CDR3 protein: CASSPGTSGTQETQYF. DNA of the CDR3: TGTGCCAGCAGCCCAGGGACTAGCGGGACCCAAGAGACCCAGTACTTC. The V and J genes are TRBV7-9 and TRBJ2-5; 13 bases are a match to TRBD2. The V segment lost 5 bases and the J segment 1 base; nucleotides outside the gene matches: 4. CDR1 SEHNR and CDR2 FQNEAQ come from the germline V gene (reference sequence). The CDR3 has 16 residues.

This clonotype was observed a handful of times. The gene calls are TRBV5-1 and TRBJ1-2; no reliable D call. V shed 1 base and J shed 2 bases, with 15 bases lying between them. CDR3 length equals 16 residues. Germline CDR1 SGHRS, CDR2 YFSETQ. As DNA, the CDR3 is TGCGCCAGCAGCTTGAAAGGGCGGGTAGGGAACTATGGCTACACCTTC. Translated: CASSLKGRVGNYGYTF.